The following is a T cell receptor beta chain sequence with its context. Its antigen is currently unknown. This sample stems from a study of T cells expressing NK-cell markers. Study-level background: The TCR beta repertoires originated in sorted CD3+CD56+NKG2C+, CD3+CD56+NKG2C- and CD3+CD56-NKG2C+ T cells.

TCR beta cDNA was generated via 5'RACE template switching incorporating UMIs. Each CDR3 protein gets one entry in TCRdb, which reprocessed the 5' RACE reads and gives no DNA. This table holds approximately 550,000 distinct CDR3 sequences. Germline V gives CDR1 SGHTA, CDR2 FQGTGA. The CDR3 is made up of 14 amino acids. General observations from the study: The leading position in the CD3+CD56-NKG2C+ fraction of several donors also went to these clonotypes.

The chain combines TRBV7-3 with TRBJ2-2; the TRBD1 assignment by TCRdb is unverifiable without DNA. Sequenced sample: blood T cells: a sorted CD56 or NKG2C T cell subset, CD4+ or CD8+ T cells, or bulk PBMC T cells (not recorded which). This receptor was taken from a young man in good health. The CDR3 region is CASSKLQAAGELFF.